This TCR beta chain was recovered during a study of OX40 agonist ivuxolimab in advanced cancers. As for the study in general: Patients undergoing dose escalation presented with hepatocellular carcinoma, melanoma, renal cell or head and neck cancer.

The CDR3 contains 14 residues. The V gene's germline CDR1 is SNHLY and CDR2 FYNNEI. V was clipped by 4 bases and J by 4 bases, with 10 bases between them. Study-level points and caveats: Mean expanded clone counts were higher in CD8+ than CD4+ T cells.

With respect to this clone: Its antigen is currently unknown.

The table came from immunoSEQ multiplex PCR; TCRdb's copy has only in-frame clones and leaves some out. The table has 55,000 to 65,000 clones, 85% seen once. People who had autoimmune disease history or systemic immunosuppression were excluded. Source: CD4+ or CD8+ T cells sorted from blood, taken in a trial of the OX40 agonist ivuxolimab. The source of this sequence is an adult with an advanced solid tumor such as melanoma, head and neck, liver or kidney cancer. V and J are TRBV2 and TRBJ2-2; D unresolved. The CDR3, as DNA: TGTGCCAGCAGTGCCTCCATTGGCACCGGGGAGCTGTTTTTT. It translates to CASSASIGTGELFF.